These 22 T cell receptor beta chains share one sample of origin, sequenced in a study of cytomegalovirus exposure and HLA in healthy donors. Some clones are missing from TCRdb's copy, which holds only in-frame ones; the method was immunoSEQ multiplex PCR. The sample records 100,000 to 120,000 clones, 90% to 96% being singletons. Specimen: PBMCs. The receptors here all came from a woman aged 18 to 35 in good health and CMV-seronegative.

CDR3 bases: TGTGCCAGCAGCTCCCGCCCCACTAGCGGGGGTTCCTACAATGAGCAGTTCTTC. It yields the protein CASSSRPTSGGSYNEQFF. V is TRBV11-1 and J is TRBJ2-1; 11 nucleotides line up with TRBD2. The CDR3 loop spans 18 amino acids. Germline values: CDR1 SGHAT, CDR2 FQDESV (reference sequence). With 4 bases clipped from V and 1 base from J, the junction kept 9 bases outside the gene matches.

This chain uses TRBV4-1 with TRBJ1-1, with a possible D match to TRBD1 (6 bases). Germline CDR1 MGHRA, CDR2 YSYEKL. The CDR3 loop spans 14 amino acids. V lost 2 bases, J lost 2 bases, and 9 bases lay in between. The CDR3 DNA reads TGCGCCAGCAGCCAAACAGGGAAAAACACTGAAGCTTTCTTT. Amino acids: CASSQTGKNTEAFF.

The chain links TRBV7-6 to TRBJ2-3; 11 bases are a match to TRBD1. V gave up 3 bases and J gave up 5 bases; unmatched junction bases: 4. The length of the CDR3 is 15 residues. From germline, CDR1 is SGHVS and CDR2 FNYEAQ. The chain's CDR3 is CASSFGTGGIDTQYF. CDR3 nucleotide sequence: TGTGCCAGCAGCTTTGGGACAGGGGGAATAGATACGCAGTATTTT.

This clone is a singleton in its sample. This chain connects TRBV28 to TRBJ1-4; D call uncertain. This CDR3 comprises 14 residues. CDR1 and CDR2 (germline): MDHEN, SYDVKM. Trimming took off 7 bases at V and 0 bases at J, with 9 bases between the two ends. The CDR3, as DNA: TGTGCCAGCAACTCCCCGTCAACTAATGAAAAACTGTTTTTT. Amino acid sequence: CASNSPSTNEKLFF.

This rearrangement joins TRBV6-4 to TRBJ1-4; 8 nucleotides match TRBD1. There are 12 residues in the CDR3. Looked up from germline, CDR1 is MRHNA and CDR2 is SNTAGT. Unmatched junction bases numbered 4, after V lost 8 bases and J lost 8 bases. CDR3 nucleotide sequence: TGTGCCAGCGTCTACAGGGGGGAAAAACTGTTTTTT. Protein sequence: CASVYRGEKLFF.

This clone occurred a few times. The chain joins TRBV2 to TRBJ2-7, with TRBD1 matching over 8 bases. The CDR3 spans 13 residues. Germline assignment: CDR1 SNHLY and CDR2 FYNNEI. V lost 5 bases, J lost 5 bases, and 5 bases stayed unmatched. CDR3 DNA sequence: TGTGCCAGCAGTCGCCAGGGGGCGCACGAGCAGTACTTC. It specifies CASSRQGAHEQYF.

This chain connects TRBV15 to TRBJ2-7, with 8 bases that match TRBD2. Germline values: CDR1 LNHNV, CDR2 YYDKDF (reference sequence). The CDR3 contains 14 residues. The J segment lost 3 bases and the V segment lost 4 bases, leaving 5 bases of the junction unmatched. DNA of the CDR3: TGTGCCACCAGCAATCGGGAGGGTTTCTACGAGCAGTACTTC. Its protein is CATSNREGFYEQYF.

The chain employs TRBV5-1 and TRBJ2-3; D may be TRBD2 (5 bases). Looked up from germline, CDR1 is SGHRS and CDR2 is YFSETQ. Between the trimmed V and J ends, which lost 4 bases and 0 bases, there was a span of 15 bases. This CDR3 is 16 amino acids long. The DNA of the CDR3 is TGCGCCAGCAGCCCGGACGTGAGGGAAAGCACAGATACGCAGTATTTT. Translated: CASSPDVRESTDTQYF.

This rearrangement joins TRBV5-1 to TRBJ2-1; 12 bases align to TRBD2. Germline V gene data show CDR1 as SGHRS and CDR2 as YFSETQ. CDR3 length equals 18 residues. V lost 3 bases to trimming and J lost 7 bases; unmatched junction nucleotides: 14. DNA of the CDR3: TGCGCCAGCAGCTGGGCACAGCCTCTAGCGGGGGGGCGGAATGAGCAGTTCTTC. Translating gives CASSWAQPLAGGRNEQFF.

This rearrangement joins TRBV4-2 to TRBJ2-1, with 11 nucleotides matching TRBD2. Germline CDR1 reads LGHNA; CDR2 reads YNFKEQ. V shed 2 bases and J 4 bases; nucleotides not matched to a gene: 7. There are 17 residues in the CDR3. Here the CDR3 reads CASSQLRTSGSYNEQFF. CDR3 coding DNA: TGTGCCAGCAGCCAACTACGGACTAGCGGGTCGTACAATGAGCAGTTCTTC.

The chain combines TRBV7-6 with TRBJ2-1; the match to TRBD2 covers 13 bases. In germline, CDR1 is SGHVS, CDR2 FNYEAQ. This CDR3 region has 15 residues. V shed 5 bases, J shed 7 bases, and the junction held 5 bases outside the gene matches. The CDR3 sequence: CASSLGTSGVNEQFF. CDR3 bases: TGTGCCAGCAGCCTCGGGACTAGCGGGGTTAATGAGCAGTTCTTC.

The V gene is TRBV7-9, the J gene TRBJ1-2, with a tentative D call TRBD1 (6 bases). CDR3 length equals 14 residues. V was cut by 4 bases and J by 5 bases, with 14 bases left in between. In germline, CDR1 is SEHNR, CDR2 FQNEAQ (reference sequence). The chain's CDR3 is CASSSAGAAYGYTF. The DNA for the CDR3 is TGTGCCAGCAGCTCCGCAGGGGCAGCGTATGGCTACACCTTC. The variable domain in full, with the rest retrieved from reference TRBV7-9 and TRBJ1-2, is DTGVSQNPRHKITKRGQNVTFRCDPISEHNRLYWYRQTLGQGPEFLTYFQNEAQLEKSRLLSDRFSAERPKGSFSTLEIQRTEQGDSAMYLCASSSAGAAYGYTFGSGTRLTVV.

The chain carries TRBV7-2 and TRBJ2-7; 7 bases are shared with TRBD1. V shed 6 bases and J 2 bases; nucleotides not matched to a gene: 4. The CDR3 extends over 13 amino acids. CDR1 and CDR2 from the germline V gene are SGHTA and FQGNSA. Written as DNA, the CDR3 is TGTGCCAGCAGTAGTCAGGGGGCCTACGAGCAGTACTTC. Amino acid sequence: CASSSQGAYEQYF.

The V gene is TRBV7-2, the J gene TRBJ2-7; TRBD1 might be the D (6 bases). CDR1 is SGHTA, CDR2 FQGNSA, per germline. V lost 5 bases, J lost 2 bases, and 13 bases lay in between. This CDR3 is built from 14 residues. DNA for the CDR3: TGTGCCAGCAGCGGGCGGACAGTACCCTACGAGCAGTACTTC. As protein: CASSGRTVPYEQYF.

This rearrangement joins TRBV15 to TRBJ2-1; the match to TRBD2 covers 12 bases. The V and J ends lost 5 bases and 5 bases, in that order; junction bases with no gene match: 7. CDR1 is LNHNV, CDR2 YYDKDF, per germline (reference sequence). The CDR3 is 16 amino acids. CDR3 residues: CATSAQLAGGNNEQFF. The CDR3 DNA reads as TGTGCCACCAGCGCCCAACTAGCGGGGGGTAACAATGAGCAGTTCTTC.

The V and J genes are TRBV14 and TRBJ1-6; tentatively, D is TRBD1 (6 bases). This CDR3 has 15 amino acids. V was cut by 5 bases and J by 4 bases, with 12 bases left in between. CDR1 and CDR2 from the germline V gene are SGHDN and FVKESK. CDR3 residues: CASSSRGGYNSPLHF. CDR3 DNA: TGTGCCAGCAGCTCAAGGGGGGGGTATAATTCACCCCTCCACTTT.

This chain links TRBV9 with TRBJ1-6; D possibly corresponds to TRBD1 (6 bases). V lost 2 bases, J lost 10 bases, and 19 bases lay in between. CDR1 SGDLS and CDR2 YYNGEE come from the germline V gene. The CDR3 has 16 amino acids. DNA for the CDR3: TGTGCCAGCAGCGTTTCACAGGGCTGGGGGCAATCACCCCTCCACTTT. Its translation is CASSVSQGWGQSPLHF.

The chain recombines TRBV6-6 with TRBJ1-5; 7 positions match TRBD1. The junction had 4 bases not matched to a gene; V was cut back by 0 bases and J by 5 bases. CDR3 length equals 15 residues. Germline V gives CDR1 MNHNY, CDR2 SVGAGI (reference sequence). The CDR3 region has the DNA TGTGCCAGCAGTTACTCGTCACAGGGGCATCAGCCCCAGCATTTT. Its protein product is CASSYSSQGHQPQHF.

The chain recombines TRBV5-1 with TRBJ2-2; maybe TRBD1 (6 bases). This CDR3 has 15 amino acids. Trimming took off 4 bases at V and 4 bases at J, with 14 bases between the two ends. Per the germline V gene, CDR1 is SGHRS and CDR2 is YFSETQ. In nucleotides, the CDR3 is TGCGCCAGCAGCCGACAGGAGGAAATCACCGGGGAGCTGTTTTTT. Protein sequence: CASSRQEEITGELFF.

This clone was counted a single time. V usage is TRBV7-2 and J usage is TRBJ2-1; TRBD2 matches 13 bases. The germline CDR1 and CDR2 sequences are SGHTA and FQGNSA. The CDR3 runs to 18 residues. V trimming: 5 bases; J trimming: 1 base; junction bases outside the gene matches: 8. The CDR3 reads CASSPQTSGGLSYNEQFF. The CDR3 DNA is TGTGCCAGCAGCCCCCAGACTAGCGGGGGGTTGTCCTACAATGAGCAGTTCTTC.

V is TRBV7-9 and J is TRBJ2-3, with TRBD1 matching 9 bases. CDR1 and CDR2 from the germline V gene are SEHNR and FQNEAQ (reference sequence). J was trimmed by 6 bases and V by 6 bases; bases with no gene match: 7. The CDR3 has 14 amino acids. As DNA, the CDR3 is TGTGCCAGCAGAAGGGACAGGGCAAAGGATACGCAGTATTTT. As protein: CASRRDRAKDTQYF.

The chain employs TRBV5-1 and TRBJ2-2, with D perhaps matching TRBD1 (6 bases). V lost 5 bases, J lost 0 bases, and 11 bases lay in between. This CDR3 region has 15 residues. The germline V gene has CDR1 SGHRS and CDR2 YFSETQ. This chain's CDR3 is CASSSGTTNTGELFF. CDR3 sequence (DNA): TGCGCCAGCAGTTCCGGGACAACGAACACCGGGGAGCTGTTTTTT. Looking up the rest from reference TRBV5-1 and TRBJ2-2 gives the full variable domain: KAGVTQTPRYLIKTRGQQVTLSCSPISGHRSVSWYQQTPGQGLQFLFEYFSETQRNKGNFPGRFSGRQFSNSRSEMNVSTLELGDSALYLCASSSGTTNTGELFFGEGSRLTVL.